This TCR beta chain was sequenced in a study of human thymus T cells. Study-wide findings and caveats: Thymic and blood repertoires seemed to show skewed V and J gene use. The related literature has documented a marked overlap of thymic repertoires among unrelated individuals.

The repertoire was sequenced with immunoSEQ multiplex PCR; TCRdb's copy has only in-frame clones and lacks some. This sample has roughly 130,000 clones, with about 94% found just once. Worth noting for this clone: As yet, its antigen is unknown.

This CDR3 is 16 amino acids long. Germline CDR1 reads MGHRA; CDR2 reads YSYEKL. V was clipped by 3 bases and J by 3 bases; unmatched bases: 7. Resected material from corrective heart surgery provided the thymus tissue analysed. The receptor was derived from a boy younger than two with a congenital heart defect but otherwise immunologically healthy. The rearrangement uses TRBV4-1 and TRBJ2-7; the match to TRBD1 covers 11 bases. The sequencing input was thymus tissue. Here the CDR3 reads CASSQEGTGGDYEQYF. CDR3 nucleotides: TGCGCCAGCAGCCAGGAGGGGACAGGGGGGGACTACGAGCAGTACTTC.